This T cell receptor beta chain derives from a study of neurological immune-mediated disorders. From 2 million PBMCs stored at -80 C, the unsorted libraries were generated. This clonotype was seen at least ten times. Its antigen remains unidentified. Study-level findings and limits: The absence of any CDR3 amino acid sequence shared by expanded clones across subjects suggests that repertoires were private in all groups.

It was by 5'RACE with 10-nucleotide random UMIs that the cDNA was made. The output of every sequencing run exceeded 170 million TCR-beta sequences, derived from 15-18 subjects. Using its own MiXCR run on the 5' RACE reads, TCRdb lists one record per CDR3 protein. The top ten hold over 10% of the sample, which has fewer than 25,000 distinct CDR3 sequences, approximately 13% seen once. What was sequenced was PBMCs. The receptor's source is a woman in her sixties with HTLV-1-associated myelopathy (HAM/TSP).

In nucleotides, the CDR3 is TGTGCCAGCAGTGTTGACCAGCCCTACGAGCAGTACTTC. This translates into CASSVDQPYEQYF. The chain combines TRBV2 with TRBJ2-7; the D is unclear. CDR3 size: 13 residues. Per the germline V gene, CDR1 is SNHLY and CDR2 is FYNNEI. The ends were cut back, 4 bases at V and 2 bases at J, with 9 bases in the middle.